Presented here are 15 T cell receptor beta chains from one specimen sequenced in a study of shared clonotypes between healthy human individuals. TCRdb keeps only in-frame clones here, not all; method: immunoSEQ multiplex PCR. The sample consists of fewer than 500,000 clones, about 80% of them appearing once. The sequencing input was PBMCs. All receptors come from a middle-aged woman in good health. Some clones in this sample may be carry-over from other donors' samples.

The chain links TRBV21-1 to TRBJ2-2; the D segment call TRBD2 is taken from the table without a DNA check. TRBV21-1 is listed as a pseudogene. The CDR3 is 15 residues long. For the CDR3, the DNA is TGTGCCAGCGGGCCAAAGGCGGGAGGGACCGGGGAGCTGTTTTTT. Its translation: CASGPKAGGTGELFF.

V and J are TRBV7-8 and TRBJ2-5; maybe TRBD2 (5 bases). Germline-derived CDR1 and CDR2 are SGHVS and FQNEAQ. The CDR3 is 14 residues long. With 1 base removed from V and 3 bases from J, the gap between germline ends came to 9 bases. In nucleotides, the CDR3 is TGTGCCAGCAGCTTAGAGGAGAGGGAAGAGACCCAGTACTTC. As protein: CASSLEEREETQYF. Full variable domain (outside the CDR3, taken from reference TRBV7-8 and TRBJ2-5): GAGVSQSPRYKVAKRGQDVALRCDPISGHVSLFWYQQALGQGPEFLTYFQNEAQLDKSGLPSDRFFAERPEGSVSTLKIQRTQQEDSAVYLCASSLEEREETQYFGPGTRLLVL.

CDR3 in amino acids: CASRLRQGYEQYF. The CDR3 region has the DNA TGTGCCAGCAGATTAAGACAGGGGTACGAGCAGTACTTC. The chain uses TRBV2 and TRBJ2-7; 8 positions agree with TRBD1. The length of the CDR3 is 13 residues. Germline CDR1 SNHLY, CDR2 FYNNEI. J gave up 4 bases and V 6 bases, and 5 bases lay outside the gene matches.

V and J are TRBV6-4 and TRBJ2-1, with 10 bases identical to TRBD2. Germline CDR1 and CDR2: MRHNA and SNTAGT. This CDR3 contains 16 residues. Trimming took 2 bases from V and 2 from J; bases not matched to a gene: 3. CDR3 loop: CASSDGLAAPYNEQFF. Here the CDR3 DNA reads TGTGCCAGCAGTGACGGACTAGCGGCACCCTACAATGAGCAGTTCTTC.

This chain uses TRBV19 with TRBJ2-6, with TRBD1 matching 7 bases. The germline V gene encodes CDR1 LNHDA and CDR2 SQIVND (reference sequence). There are 16 residues in the CDR3. J gave up 4 bases and V 3 bases, and 6 bases lay outside the gene matches. The CDR3 DNA sequence: TGTGCCAGTAGTATCTTACAGGGGAGCGGGGCCAACGTCCTGACTTTC. Protein product: CASSILQGSGANVLTF.

The chain links TRBV5-1 to TRBJ2-3, with 10 bases that match TRBD2. V lost 5 bases to trimming and J lost 3 bases; unmatched junction nucleotides: 6. The germline gives CDR1 SGHRS, CDR2 YFSETQ. The CDR3 is 15 amino acids. The CDR3 loop is CASSRSSGSTDTQYF. The CDR3 nucleotides are TGCGCCAGCAGTCGGTCTAGCGGGAGTACAGATACGCAGTATTTT.

The CDR3, as DNA: TGTGCCAGCAGCTCGAGACAGGGGAGTAACTATGGCTACACCTTC. It specifies CASSSRQGSNYGYTF. The chain recombines TRBV5-4 with TRBJ1-2, with TRBD1 matching 8 bases. With V trimmed by 3 bases and J by 1 base, 5 bases remained unmatched. The CDR3 loop spans 15 amino acids. The germline gives CDR1 SGHNT, CDR2 YYREEE (reference sequence).

This clone appeared a single time. The junction shows a germline mismatch at one end, possibly a read error. The DNA for the CDR3 is TGTGCTAGCAGCTCGGGGGAGGTCGCTGAAGCTTTCTTT. Its protein product is CASSSGEVAEAFF. J is TRBJ1-1 and V is TRBV7-7; D is possibly TRBD1 (5 bases). Germline-derived CDR1 and CDR2 are SSHAT and FNYEAQ (reference sequence). This CDR3 contains 13 residues.

The CDR3: CASSLDLDYEQYF. CDR3 DNA: TGCGCCAGCAGCTTGGATTTGGACTACGAGCAGTACTTC. The chain couples TRBV5-1 to TRBJ2-7, with D hard to call. Trimming removed 0 bases at V and 3 bases at J, with 7 bases between. The CDR3 covers 13 residues. The V gene's germline CDR1 is SGHRS and CDR2 YFSETQ.

The chain links TRBV27 to TRBJ1-6; D is unresolved. The V gene lost 2 bases and the J gene lost 9 bases, with 8 bases spanning the gap. In germline, CDR1 is MNHEY, CDR2 SMNVEV (reference sequence). The CDR3 consists of 13 residues. CDR3 protein: CASSLIRSSPLHF. CDR3 coding DNA: TGTGCCAGCAGTTTAATTCGCAGTTCACCCCTCCACTTT.

This CDR3 reads CASSQWHRKEPYEQYF. CDR3 nucleotides: TGCGCCAGCAGTCAATGGCACAGAAAGGAACCCTACGAGCAGTACTTC. The V and J genes are TRBV23-1 and TRBJ2-7, with D uncertain. TRBV23-1 is treated as an ORF (open reading frame) with a function not yet certain. The ends were cut back, 1 base at V and 2 bases at J, with 15 bases in the middle. The length of the CDR3 is 16 residues.

This chain joins TRBV9 and TRBJ1-4; D is perhaps TRBD1 (5 bases). The CDR3 is 16 residues long. Germline V CDR1 and CDR2: SGDLS, YYNGEE. V lost 0 bases and J lost 4, with 13 bases in between. The CDR3 nucleotides are TGTGCCAGCAGCGTAGTAGGTTGGGGGAATAATGAAAAACTGTTTTTT. Amino acids: CASSVVGWGNNEKLFF.

This clone was recorded at least ten times. The CDR3 DNA sequence: TGTGCCAGCAGCCCGATCCCGACAGGGGGCTATGGCTACACCTTC. Translation gives CASSPIPTGGYGYTF. The chain is built from TRBV5-6 and TRBJ1-2, with 9 bases fitting TRBD1. CDR3 size: 15 residues. V lost 4 bases and J lost 4; bases outside the gene matches: 8. Per the germline V gene, CDR1 is SGHDT and CDR2 is YYEEEE.

J is TRBJ2-2 and V is TRBV27; tentatively, D is TRBD2 (5 bases). V shed 5 bases and J shed 1 base, with 17 bases lying between them. Germline loops: CDR1 MNHEY, CDR2 SMNVEV (reference sequence). The CDR3 is 17 amino acids. Here the CDR3 reads CASSPDRSGLNTGELFF. CDR3 nucleotide sequence: TGTGCCAGCAGTCCAGATAGAAGCGGATTGAACACCGGGGAGCTGTTTTTT.

The chain employs TRBV7-8 and TRBJ1-5; TRBD1 agrees at 8 bases. The V segment lost 5 bases and the J segment 6 bases; nucleotides outside the gene matches: 6. The CDR3 sequence is 14 residues long. CDR1 and CDR2 (germline): SGHVS, FQNEAQ. CDR3 sequence: CASSLRQGPQPQHF. The CDR3 nucleotides are TGTGCCAGCAGCCTACGACAGGGGCCTCAGCCCCAGCATTTT.